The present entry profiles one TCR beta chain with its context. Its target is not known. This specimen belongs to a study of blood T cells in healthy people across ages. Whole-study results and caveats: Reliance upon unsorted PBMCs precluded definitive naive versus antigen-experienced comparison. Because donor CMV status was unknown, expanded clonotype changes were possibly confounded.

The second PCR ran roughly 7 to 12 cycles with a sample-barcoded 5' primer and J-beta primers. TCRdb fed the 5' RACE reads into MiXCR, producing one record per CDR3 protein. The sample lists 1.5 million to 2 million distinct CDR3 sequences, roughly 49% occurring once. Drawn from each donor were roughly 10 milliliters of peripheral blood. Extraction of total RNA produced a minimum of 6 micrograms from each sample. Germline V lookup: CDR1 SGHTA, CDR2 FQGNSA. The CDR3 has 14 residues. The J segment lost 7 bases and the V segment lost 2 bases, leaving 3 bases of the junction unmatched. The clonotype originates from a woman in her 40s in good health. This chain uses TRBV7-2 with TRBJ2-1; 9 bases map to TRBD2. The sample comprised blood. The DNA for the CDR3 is TGTGCCAGCAGCTTACTAGCGGGGAAGAATGAGCAGTTCTTC. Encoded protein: CASSLLAGKNEQFF.